This T cell receptor (beta chain) was sequenced during a study of blood T cell repertoires in COVID-19 (dated by TCRdb to about 2020). About the investigation overall: Collaborator samples came from the United States, Italy and Spain and covered acute and convalescent phases of COVID-19. HLA class I and class II types, where available, came from metadata supplied by the sample provider rather than from assay-based typing. Sample metadata almost always included a de-identified subject ID, COVID-19 status, age in years and sex. A freely available public database, intended as a resource for researchers studying the immune response to SARS-CoV-2, is where the repertoires were released. The material from the prospective study consisted of cDNA or gDNA derived from T cells, B-cell-depleted T cells, or PBMCs. The samples were drawn from two sources: the first 160 participants of the ongoing ImmuneRACE study, and approximately 1,300 subjects contributed by 6 global collaborators. Subjects who had been exposed to COVID-19, were actively infected with it, or had recovered from it provided the deeply sampled blood TCRbeta repertoires that made up the dataset. General conclusions and limits of the study: How much clinical and demographic metadata was included differed by source and by participant, and the metadata was provided uncurated.

This clone has only a few counts. Which antigen it targets is not known. No base quality values were provided; no much bigger clone lies one nucleotide off. Participants in the prospective study were aged roughly 18 to 100 years, lived in 20 to 25 United States geographic areas, and enrolled through a virtual design. In the prospective study, participants were assigned to cohorts based on the clinical history participants reported in a screening survey and a study questionnaire. ImmuneRACE Cohort 3 recovered participants were defined by two consecutive negative NP/OP PCR tests, healthcare professional clearance, or symptom resolution. In the prospective study, whole blood, serum and a nasopharyngeal or oropharyngeal swab were collected from each participant by mobile phlebotomists. Additional blood draws and questionnaires over an approximately 2-month period could optionally be provided by prospective study participants. Prospective study blood samples were shipped either frozen or at room temperature before DNA extraction.

The germline V gene yields SGHTS for CDR1 and YDEGEE for CDR2. The trim is 0 bases for V and 6 bases for J, with a gap of 10 bases between the germline ends. Reading from cysteine to phenylalanine, the CDR3 counts 14 amino acids. Of all the DNA, just the CDR3 is kept, 42 bases in frame from base 1. TCRbeta CDR3 regions were amplified from genomic DNA by means of the immunoSEQ Assay, a bias-controlled multiplex PCR. The authors' pipeline ran thus. Nucleated cell counts per sample were estimated from amplification of reference gene primers within the assay. Sequence reads were collapsed and filtered to measure the absolute abundance of every unique TCRbeta CDR3 rearrangement. For each sample, productive Simpson clonality was calculated as the square root of Simpson's diversity index over productive rearrangements. Entries here come from immuneACCESS through TCRdb and include only in-frame sequences with V and J called. Some clones fail to appear in such tables; in the studies checked, an unresolved V gene covers under half of the shortfall, and the cause of the remainder is unknown. V and J calls and clone size come straight from that table; D and trimming were deduced from the DNA. This sample comprises about 360,000 clones, about 90% of them detected only once. The ten largest clones take up approximately 1.2% of the sample.

This chain is built from TRBV5-8 and TRBJ1-5, with TRBD1 tentatively as D gene (5 bases match). Sequenced: PBMCs or T cells enriched from blood (not recorded which). The sequence derives from a man aged 25-40 years who had recovered from COVID-19. The base sequence is TGTGCCAGCAGCTTGGTGGGGGGAGTTCAGCCCCAGCATTTT. It is translated as CASSLVGGVQPQHF.